Below, 19 T cell receptor beta chains from the same sample are listed, as sequenced in a study of T cells after yellow fever vaccination. TCRdb reprocessed the 5' RACE reads via MiXCR and lists one record per CDR3 protein. The sample consists of about 140,000 distinct CDR3 sequences, less than 9.5% of them appearing once. This specimen was CD4+ T cells sorted from PBMCs, taken 5 days after the yellow fever booster vaccination. The receptors here all came from a man aged 25-45 years who received the YFV17D yellow fever vaccine.

The J gene is TRBJ2-7, the V gene TRBV6-1; weak D call: TRBD2 (6 bases). CDR3 size: 16 residues. The ends were cut back, 3 bases at V and 0 bases at J, with 15 bases in the middle. The germline V gene has CDR1 MNHNS and CDR2 SASEGT. The CDR3: CASSDGGRGLSYEQYF. DNA for the CDR3: TGTGCCAGCAGTGACGGGGGACGGGGTCTCTCCTACGAGCAGTACTTC.

This clonotype has at least ten counts. The chain couples TRBV7-2 to TRBJ2-7; D is possibly TRBD1 (6 bases). The CDR3 covers 15 residues. In germline, CDR1 is SGHTA, CDR2 FQGNSA. The V and J ends lost 0 bases and 1 base respectively, with 10 bases between them. The CDR3 protein is CASSLAGTNSYEQYF. CDR3 bases: TGTGCCAGCAGCTTAGCCGGGACAAATTCCTACGAGCAGTACTTC.

Of note for this clonotype: A single base separates this from a much larger clone, so it may be a read error. This chain uses TRBV18 with TRBJ1-5; TRBD1 matches at 7 bases. V lost 6 bases and J lost 0; bases outside the gene matches: 2. Germline V gene lookup returns CDR1 KGHSH and CDR2 LQKENI. The CDR3 sequence is 14 residues long. The CDR3 protein is CASSTGTSNQPQHF. The DNA of the CDR3 is TGTGCCAGCTCGACAGGGACTAGCAATCAGCCCCAGCATTTT.

This clonotype was observed many times. The chain has TRBV5-1 and TRBJ2-2, with D possibly TRBD2 on 5 matching bases. The germline CDR1 and CDR2 sequences are SGHRS and YFSETQ. Trimming pared 4 bases from V and 0 bases from J, leaving 13 bases between. The CDR3 totals 16 residues. The CDR3 here is CASSRGNPANTGELFF. CDR3 sequence (DNA): TGCGCCAGCAGCCGGGGAAATCCAGCGAACACCGGGGAGCTGTTTTTT.

At least ten counts were recorded for this clonotype. The gene calls are TRBV4-3 and TRBJ2-2; D is unclear. V lost 3 bases to trimming and J lost 0 bases, with 17 bases between them. Germline V gene data show CDR1 as LGHNA and CDR2 as YSLEER. The CDR3 runs 18 residues. CDR3 bases: TGCGCCAGCAGCCACCTCCTTGACGGTCTTGCGAACACCGGGGAGCTGTTTTTT. Encoded protein: CASSHLLDGLANTGELFF.

This clonotype was detected ten times or more. V is TRBV6-6 and J is TRBJ1-2; no definite D call. Germline V gene data show CDR1 as MNHNY and CDR2 as SVGAGI (reference sequence). CDR3 length: 12 amino acids. The germline V and J ends were trimmed by 5 bases and 3 bases, with 7 bases remaining between them. CDR3 in amino acids: CASSNSYYGYTF. In DNA, the CDR3 is TGTGCCAGCAGTAACAGCTACTATGGCTACACCTTC.

This clonotype showed up many times. This sequence joins TRBV20-1 and TRBJ2-1; the D call may be TRBD1 or TRBD2 (6 bases each). CDR1 and CDR2 (germline): DFQATT, SNEGSKA (reference sequence). With 0 bases removed from V and 6 bases from J, the gap between germline ends came to 21 bases. The CDR3 sequence is 17 residues long. The CDR3 DNA sequence: TGCAGTGCTAGAGAGGGCAGGGGACTCGGACCTTCCAATGAGCAGTTCTTC. It encodes CSAREGRGLGPSNEQFF.

Many counts were recorded for this clonotype. The CDR3 nucleotides are TGTGCCAGCAGCTTAGTTGGACTAGCGGACCGCAATGAGCAGTTCTTC. It translates to CASSLVGLADRNEQFF. This sequence joins TRBV11-1 and TRBJ2-1, with 10 bases matching TRBD2. The CDR3 totals 16 residues. With 1 base clipped from V and 6 bases from J, the junction kept 6 bases outside the gene matches. Germline lookup yields CDR1 SGHAT and CDR2 FQDESV (reference sequence).

The sample holds many counts of this clonotype. The V call is TRBV12-3 or TRBV12-4, the J call TRBJ1-1; perhaps TRBD1 as D (5 bases). CDR3 length: 13 amino acids. V was trimmed by 5 bases and J by 4 bases, leaving 11 bases between them. The CDR3 sequence: CASSDSQITEAFF. CDR3 coding DNA: TGTGCCAGCAGTGACAGCCAAATCACTGAAGCTTTCTTT.

As to this clonotype: Since a much larger clone is just one base distant, this may be a read error. The genes are TRBV7-2 and TRBJ2-1; D uncertain. The V end was cut by 6 bases, the J end by 4 bases, with 13 bases between. The germline V gene encodes CDR1 SGHTA and CDR2 FQGNSA. There are 14 residues in the CDR3. CDR3: CASSPAQSYNEQFF. CDR3 in DNA: TGTGCCAGCAGTCCGGCACAGTCATACAATGAGCAGTTCTTC.

This clonotype has a count of ten or more. V is TRBV7-2 and J is TRBJ2-7, with TRBD1 identical over 7 bases. Germline CDR1 reads SGHTA; CDR2 reads FQGNSA. This CDR3 is built from 14 residues. V shed 3 bases, J shed 5 bases, and the junction held 7 bases outside the gene matches. The CDR3 reads CASSFPGQDHEQYF. The CDR3, as DNA: TGTGCCAGCAGCTTTCCCGGACAGGACCACGAGCAGTACTTC.

This clonotype was found many times. The chain couples TRBV10-1 to TRBJ2-7; perhaps TRBD2 as D (6 bases). The length of the CDR3 is 14 residues. Germline loops: CDR1 WNHNN, CDR2 SYGVQD (reference sequence). Trimming took off 3 bases at V and 3 bases at J, with 12 bases between the two ends. In DNA, the CDR3 is TGCGCCAGCAGTGAAGGAGGGCCCGACTACGAGCAGTACTTC. Encoded protein: CASSEGGPDYEQYF.

This clonotype was detected many times. The V gene is TRBV20-1, the J gene TRBJ2-5; 7 bases match TRBD2. Losses at the gene ends were 1 base for V and 3 bases for J; bases not matched to a gene: 2. Germline lookup yields CDR1 DFQATT and CDR2 SNEGSKA (reference sequence). The CDR3 extends over 13 amino acids. CDR3 amino acids: CSARASGKETQYF. The CDR3 nucleotides read TGCAGTGCTAGAGCCAGCGGGAAAGAGACCCAGTACTTC.

The J gene is TRBJ2-1, the V gene TRBV7-3, with 12 bases identical to TRBD2. V shed 4 bases and J 4 bases; nucleotides not matched to a gene: 8. Germline CDR1 SGHTA, CDR2 FQGTGA. CDR3 length: 17 residues. The CDR3 is CASSYFPTSGRYNEQFF. CDR3 nucleotide sequence: TGTGCCAGCAGCTACTTCCCAACTAGCGGGAGGTACAATGAGCAGTTCTTC.

This chain joins TRBV18 and TRBJ2-5; 10 bases match TRBD1. This CDR3 spans 16 amino acids. Per the germline V gene, CDR1 is KGHSH and CDR2 is LQKENI. V shed 3 bases, J shed 5 bases, and the junction held 9 bases outside the gene matches. CDR3 amino acids: CASSPLAGTGVETQYF. DNA of the CDR3: TGTGCCAGCTCACCCCTCGCCGGGACAGGGGTGGAGACCCAGTACTTC.

At least ten counts were recorded for this clonotype. The rearrangement links TRBV12-3 or TRBV12-4 to TRBJ2-1, with D possibly TRBD2 on 6 matching bases. V lost 2 bases and J 8 bases, leaving 16 bases between the germline ends. The CDR3 covers 15 residues. DNA of the CDR3: TGTGCCAGCAGTTTACACGGGGGAGGTTCGGATGAGCAGTTCTTC. Residues: CASSLHGGGSDEQFF.

The V and J genes are TRBV14 and TRBJ2-7; D is perhaps TRBD1 (5 bases). This CDR3 has 15 residues. Germline loops: CDR1 SGHDN, CDR2 FVKESK. With 3 bases removed from V and 6 bases from J, the gap between germline ends came to 18 bases. CDR3 DNA sequence: TGTGCCAGCAGCCAGGCGGTGGTCAGGGTTGGCGAGCAGTACTTC. Its translation is CASSQAVVRVGEQYF.

In its sample, this clonotype was seen many times. V gene TRBV15 combines with J gene TRBJ1-2; D gene ambiguous. Trimming left V 3 bases short and J 3 bases short, with 2 bases between. The CDR3 runs to 11 residues. The germline CDR1 and CDR2 sequences are LNHNV and YYDKDF (reference sequence). CDR3 in amino acids: CATSSYYGYTF. Written as DNA, the CDR3 is TGTGCCACCAGCAGTTACTATGGCTACACCTTC.

This clonotype showed up many times. This chain connects TRBV5-1 to TRBJ2-6, with D unresolved. CDR3 length: 19 amino acids. V shed 2 bases and J shed 0 bases, with 18 bases lying between them. Germline V gene sequence: CDR1 SGHRS, CDR2 YFSETQ. The CDR3 protein is CASSLSPVSSLSGANVLTF. CDR3 DNA: TGCGCCAGCAGCTTAAGCCCTGTTTCGTCTCTCTCTGGGGCCAACGTCCTGACTTTC.